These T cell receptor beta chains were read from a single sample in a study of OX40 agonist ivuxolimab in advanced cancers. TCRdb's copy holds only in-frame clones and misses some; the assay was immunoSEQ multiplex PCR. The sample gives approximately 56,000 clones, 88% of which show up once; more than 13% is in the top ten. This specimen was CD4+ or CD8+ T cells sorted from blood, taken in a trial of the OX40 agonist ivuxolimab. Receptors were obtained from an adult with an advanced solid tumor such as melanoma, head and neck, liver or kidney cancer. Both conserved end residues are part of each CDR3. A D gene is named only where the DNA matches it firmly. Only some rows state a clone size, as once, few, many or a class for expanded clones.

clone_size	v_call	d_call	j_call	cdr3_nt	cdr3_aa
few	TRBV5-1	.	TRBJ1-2	TGCGCCAGCAGCTTGGAGACGGCCTATGGCTACACCTTC	CASSLETAYGYTF
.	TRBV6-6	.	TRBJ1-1	TGTGCCAGCAGTTACGGTGGCACTGAAGCTTTCTTT	CASSYGGTEAFF
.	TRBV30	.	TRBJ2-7	TGTGCCTGGAGTATCGGGGCTTACGAGCAGTACTTC	CAWSIGAYEQYF
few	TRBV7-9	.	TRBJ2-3	TGTGCCAGCAGGACCGTCGATACGCAGTATTTT	CASRTVDTQYF
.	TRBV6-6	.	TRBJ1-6	TGTGCCAGCAGTTACGGTCAGAATTCACCCCTCCACTTT	CASSYGQNSPLHF
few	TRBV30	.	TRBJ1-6	TGTGCCTGGAGTGTACAGGATAATTCACCCCTCCACTTT	CAWSVQDNSPLHF
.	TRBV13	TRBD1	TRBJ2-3	TGTGCCAGCAGCTTCCGCAGGGGGCAGGCAGATACGCAGTATTTT	CASSFRRGQADTQYF
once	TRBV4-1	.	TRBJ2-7	TGCGCCAGCAGAAGTGGATCCCCCTACGAGCAGTACTTC	CASRSGSPYEQYF
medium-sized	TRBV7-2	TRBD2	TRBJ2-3	TGTGCCAGCAGCCCTAAGCTGGGGGGGTACACAGATACGCAGTATTTT	CASSPKLGGYTDTQYF
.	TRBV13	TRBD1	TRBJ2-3	TGTGCCAGCAGCTCTTGGACAGGGACAGATACGCAGTATTTT	CASSSWTGTDTQYF
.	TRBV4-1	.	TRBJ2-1	TGCGCCAGCAGCCAAGTAAAGGGGGTTGAGCAGTTCTTC	CASSQVKGVEQFF
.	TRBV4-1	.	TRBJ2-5	TGCGCCAGCAGCCAAACCGTCGGAAGCCAAGAGACCCAGTACTTC	CASSQTVGSQETQYF
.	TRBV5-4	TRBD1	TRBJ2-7	TGTGCCAGCAGCTTTGGGACAGGGGGACCCTACGAGCAGTACTTC	CASSFGTGGPYEQYF
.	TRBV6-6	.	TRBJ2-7	TGTGCCAGCAGTTCCCGGGACTCCTACGAGCAGTACTTC	CASSSRDSYEQYF
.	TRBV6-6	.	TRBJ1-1	TGTGCCAGCAGTTGGGGGGCGGGGAACACTGAAGCTTTCTTT	CASSWGAGNTEAFF
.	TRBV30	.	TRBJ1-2	TGTGCCTGGAGTGTACTCGAGGAATCTGGCTACACCTTC	CAWSVLEESGYTF
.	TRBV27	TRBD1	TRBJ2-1	TGTGCCAGCAGTTTATCCTCGGACAGGGGAGGTGAGCAGTTCTTC	CASSLSSDRGGEQFF
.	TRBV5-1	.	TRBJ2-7	TGCGCCAGCAGCTTGGGGCAGGGGCTTGACGAGCAGTACTTC	CASSLGQGLDEQYF
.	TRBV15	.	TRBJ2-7	TGTGCCACCAGCAGTGAGCAGGGGAACTACGAGCAGTACTTC	CATSSEQGNYEQYF
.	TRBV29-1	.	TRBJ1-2	TGCAGCGTTGTCGGGGACGGAGATGGCTACACCTTC	CSVVGDGDGYTF